The clone carrying this TCR beta chain was observed a handful of times. Antigen unknown. The data belong to a study of T cells after yellow fever vaccination. The study, taken as a whole, reports: The CD4 and CD8 compartments had a small share of their clonotypes in common.

TCRdb analysed the 5' RACE reads with MiXCR anew, one entry per CDR3 protein. The sample yields some 300,000 distinct CDR3 sequences, 8.5% to 10% seen once. Trimming cost V 0 bases and J 10 bases, with 9 bases left between them. The germline CDR1 and CDR2 sequences are LGHNA and YSLEER. The CDR3 totals 13 residues. V gene TRBV4-3 combines with J gene TRBJ1-4, with D uncertain. Here the sequenced sample was CD4+ T cells sorted from PBMCs, taken 5 days after the yellow fever booster vaccination. The clonotype was recovered from a man younger than 35 who received the YFV17D yellow fever vaccine. In DNA, the CDR3 is TGCGCCAGCAGCCAAGAGACCGGGAGAAAACTGTTTTTT. Protein: CASSQETGRKLFF.